This record concerns one T cell receptor beta chain sequence. Measured with immunoSEQ multiplex PCR; TCRdb has only the in-frame clones, and not every one. The sample has about 72,000 clones, nearly 97% seen once. This sample is drawn from a study of technical replicates of blood from a handful of donors. Germline loops: CDR1 MGHRA, CDR2 YSYEKL. This CDR3 has 17 residues. J lost 6 bases, V lost 4 bases, and 7 bases had no gene match. The chain couples TRBV4-1 to TRBJ2-1, with 15 bases fitting TRBD2. The sequenced material came from T cells isolated from PBMCs. The receptor was derived from a human donor in good health. This chain's CDR3 is CASSRGLAGGPGNEQFF. The CDR3 DNA reads as TGCGCCAGCAGCCGCGGACTAGCGGGGGGGCCGGGCAATGAGCAGTTCTTC.